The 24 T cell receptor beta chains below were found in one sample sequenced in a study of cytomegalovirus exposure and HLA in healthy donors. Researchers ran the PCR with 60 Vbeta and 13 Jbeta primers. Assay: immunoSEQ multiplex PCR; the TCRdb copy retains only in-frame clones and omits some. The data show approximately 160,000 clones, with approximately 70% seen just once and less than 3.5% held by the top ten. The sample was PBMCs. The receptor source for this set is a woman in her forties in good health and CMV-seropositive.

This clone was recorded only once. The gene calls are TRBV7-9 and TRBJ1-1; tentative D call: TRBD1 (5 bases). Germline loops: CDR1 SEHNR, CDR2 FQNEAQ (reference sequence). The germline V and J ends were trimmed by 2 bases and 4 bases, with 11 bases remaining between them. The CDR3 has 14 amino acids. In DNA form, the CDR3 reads TGTGCCAGCAGCTTAATTGGGGGAGGCACTGAAGCTTTCTTT. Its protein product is CASSLIGGGTEAFF.

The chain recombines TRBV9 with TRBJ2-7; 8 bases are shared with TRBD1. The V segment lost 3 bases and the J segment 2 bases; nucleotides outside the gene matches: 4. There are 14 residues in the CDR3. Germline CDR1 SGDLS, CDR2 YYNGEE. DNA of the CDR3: TGTGCCAGCAGCGCCCCAGGGGGCCCCTACGAGCAGTACTTC. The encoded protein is CASSAPGGPYEQYF.

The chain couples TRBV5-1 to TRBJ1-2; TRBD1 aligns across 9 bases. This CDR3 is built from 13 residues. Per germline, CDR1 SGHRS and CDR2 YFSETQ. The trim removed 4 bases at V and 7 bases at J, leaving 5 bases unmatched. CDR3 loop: CASSTDRGFGYTF. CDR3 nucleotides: TGCGCCAGCAGCACGGACAGGGGTTTTGGCTACACCTTC.

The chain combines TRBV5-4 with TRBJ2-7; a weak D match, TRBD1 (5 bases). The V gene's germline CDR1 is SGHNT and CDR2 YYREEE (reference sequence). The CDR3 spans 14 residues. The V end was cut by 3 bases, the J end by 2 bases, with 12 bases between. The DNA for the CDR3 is TGTGCCAGCAGCTCTTCAGACAGAGCCTACGAGCAGTACTTC. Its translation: CASSSSDRAYEQYF.

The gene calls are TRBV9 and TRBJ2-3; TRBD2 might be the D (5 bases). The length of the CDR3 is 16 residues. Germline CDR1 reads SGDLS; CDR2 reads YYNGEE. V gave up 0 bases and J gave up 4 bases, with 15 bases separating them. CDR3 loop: CASSVEPGFVADTQYF. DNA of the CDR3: TGTGCCAGCAGCGTAGAGCCGGGGTTTGTCGCAGATACGCAGTATTTT.

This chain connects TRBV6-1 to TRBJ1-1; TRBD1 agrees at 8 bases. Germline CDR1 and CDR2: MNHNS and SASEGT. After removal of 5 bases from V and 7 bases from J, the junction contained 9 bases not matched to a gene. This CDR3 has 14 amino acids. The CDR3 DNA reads TGTGCCAGCAGTTCCCCGGGACAGGTGGGTGAAGCTTTCTTT. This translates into CASSSPGQVGEAFF.

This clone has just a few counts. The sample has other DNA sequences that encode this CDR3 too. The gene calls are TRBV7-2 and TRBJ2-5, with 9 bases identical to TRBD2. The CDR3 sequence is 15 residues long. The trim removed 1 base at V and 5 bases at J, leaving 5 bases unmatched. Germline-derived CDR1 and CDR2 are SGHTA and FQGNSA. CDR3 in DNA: TGTGCCAGCAGCTTAGATGGCGGGAGGGCCGAGACCCAGTACTTC. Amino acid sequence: CASSLDGGRAETQYF.

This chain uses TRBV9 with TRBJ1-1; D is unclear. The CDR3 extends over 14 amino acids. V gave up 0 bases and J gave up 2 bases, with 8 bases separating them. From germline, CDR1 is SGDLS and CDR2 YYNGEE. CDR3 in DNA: TGTGCCAGCAGCGTAGCTTTGTATAACACTGAAGCTTTCTTT. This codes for CASSVALYNTEAFF. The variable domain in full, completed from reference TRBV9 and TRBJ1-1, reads DSGVTQTPKHLITATGQRVTLRCSPRSGDLSVYWYQQSLDQGLQFLIQYYNGEERAKGNILERFSAQQFPDLHSELNLSSLELGDSALYFCASSVALYNTEAFFGQGTRLTVV.

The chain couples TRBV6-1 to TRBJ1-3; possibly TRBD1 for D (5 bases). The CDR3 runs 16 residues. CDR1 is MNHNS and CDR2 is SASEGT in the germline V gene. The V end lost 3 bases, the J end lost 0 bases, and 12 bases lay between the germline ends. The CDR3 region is CASSDMTAGSGNTIYF. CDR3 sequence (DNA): TGTGCCAGCAGTGACATGACAGCGGGCTCTGGAAACACCATATATTTT.

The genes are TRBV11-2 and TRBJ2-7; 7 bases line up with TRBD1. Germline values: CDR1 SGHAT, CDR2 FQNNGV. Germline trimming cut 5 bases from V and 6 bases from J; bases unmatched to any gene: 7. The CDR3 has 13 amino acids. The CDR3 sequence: CASSIRQGSEQYF. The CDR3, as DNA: TGTGCCAGCAGCATAAGACAGGGCTCCGAGCAGTACTTC.

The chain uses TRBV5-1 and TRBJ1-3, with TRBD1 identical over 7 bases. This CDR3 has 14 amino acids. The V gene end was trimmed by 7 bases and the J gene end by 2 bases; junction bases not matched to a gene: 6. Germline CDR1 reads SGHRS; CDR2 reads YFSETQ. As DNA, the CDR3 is TGCGCCAGCTGGGCCGGGACAGCTGGAAACACCATATATTTT. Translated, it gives CASWAGTAGNTIYF.

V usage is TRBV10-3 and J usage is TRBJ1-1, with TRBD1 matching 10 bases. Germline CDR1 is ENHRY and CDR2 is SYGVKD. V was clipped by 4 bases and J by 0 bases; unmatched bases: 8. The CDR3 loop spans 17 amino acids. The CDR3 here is CAISGPGTGDMNTEAFF. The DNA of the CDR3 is TGTGCCATCAGTGGACCCGGGACAGGGGACATGAACACTGAAGCTTTCTTT.

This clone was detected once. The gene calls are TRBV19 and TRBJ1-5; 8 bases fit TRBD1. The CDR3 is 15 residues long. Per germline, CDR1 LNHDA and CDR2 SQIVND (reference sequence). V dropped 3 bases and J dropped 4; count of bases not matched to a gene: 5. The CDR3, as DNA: TGTGCCAGTAGTATCCAGGGGGCGGGTAATCAGCCCCAGCATTTT. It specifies CASSIQGAGNQPQHF.

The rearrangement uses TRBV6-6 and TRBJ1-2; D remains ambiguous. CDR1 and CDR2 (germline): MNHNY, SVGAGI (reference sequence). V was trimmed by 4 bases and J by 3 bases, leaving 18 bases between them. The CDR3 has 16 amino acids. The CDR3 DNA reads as TGTGCCAGCAGTTTCCACTCGGGTCAGTCGGACTATGGCTACACCTTC. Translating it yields CASSFHSGQSDYGYTF.

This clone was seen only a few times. CDR3 protein: CASSEGDRGEAFF. CDR3 nucleotide sequence: TGTGCCAGCAGTGAAGGGGACAGGGGCGAAGCTTTCTTT. V and J are TRBV2 and TRBJ1-1; 10 bases are a match to TRBD1. The V gene's germline CDR1 is SNHLY and CDR2 FYNNEI. The CDR3 runs to 13 residues. Trimming took 1 base from V and 8 from J; bases not matched to a gene: 1. Together with reference TRBV2 and TRBJ1-1, the CDR3 gives the full variable domain: EPEVTQTPSHQVTQMGQEVILRCVPISNHLYFYWYRQILGQKVEFLVSFYNNEISEKSEIFDDQFSVERPDGSNFTLKIRSTKLEDSAMYFCASSEGDRGEAFFGQGTRLTVV.

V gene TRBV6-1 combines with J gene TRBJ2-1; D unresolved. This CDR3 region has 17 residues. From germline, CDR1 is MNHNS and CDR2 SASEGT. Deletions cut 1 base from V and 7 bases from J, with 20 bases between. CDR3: CASSEGSTSWLLNEQFF. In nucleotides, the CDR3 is TGTGCCAGCAGTGAAGGGAGTACCTCATGGCTCCTTAATGAGCAGTTCTTC.

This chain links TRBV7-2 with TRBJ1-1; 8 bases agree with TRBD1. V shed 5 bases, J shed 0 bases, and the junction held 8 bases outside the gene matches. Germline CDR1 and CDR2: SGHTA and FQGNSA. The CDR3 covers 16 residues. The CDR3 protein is CASSPDRGLVNTEAFF. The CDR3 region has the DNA TGTGCCAGCAGCCCTGACAGGGGTTTGGTGAACACTGAAGCTTTCTTT.

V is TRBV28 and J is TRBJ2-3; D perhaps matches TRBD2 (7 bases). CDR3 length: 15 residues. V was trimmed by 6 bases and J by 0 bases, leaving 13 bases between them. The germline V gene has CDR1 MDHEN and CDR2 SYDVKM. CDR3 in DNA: TGTGCCAGCAGCCCGGGGGGCCATAGCACAGATACGCAGTATTTT. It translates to CASSPGGHSTDTQYF.

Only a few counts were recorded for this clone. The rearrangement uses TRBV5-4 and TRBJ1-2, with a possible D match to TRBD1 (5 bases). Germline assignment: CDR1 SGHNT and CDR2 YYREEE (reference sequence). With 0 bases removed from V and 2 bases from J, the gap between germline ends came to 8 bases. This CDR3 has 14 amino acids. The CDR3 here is CASSLDTGNYGYTF. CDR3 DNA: TGTGCCAGCAGCTTGGATACAGGAAACTATGGCTACACCTTC.

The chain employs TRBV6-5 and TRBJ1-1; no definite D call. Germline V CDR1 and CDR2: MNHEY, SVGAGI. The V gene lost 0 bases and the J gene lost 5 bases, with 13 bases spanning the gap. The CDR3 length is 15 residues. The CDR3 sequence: CASSYSGSPFTEAFF. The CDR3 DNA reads TGTGCCAGCAGTTACTCTGGCAGTCCCTTTACTGAAGCTTTCTTT.

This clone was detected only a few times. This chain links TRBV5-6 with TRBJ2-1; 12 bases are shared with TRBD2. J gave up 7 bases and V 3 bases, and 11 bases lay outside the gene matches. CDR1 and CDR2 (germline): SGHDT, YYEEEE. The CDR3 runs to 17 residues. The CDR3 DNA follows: TGTGCCAGCAGCTGGGATGATGGACTAGCGGGAAGGAATGAGCAGTTCTTC. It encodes CASSWDDGLAGRNEQFF. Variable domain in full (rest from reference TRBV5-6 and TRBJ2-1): DAGVTQSPTHLIKTRGQQVTLRCSPKSGHDTVSWYQQALGQGPQFIFQYYEEEERQRGNFPDRFSGHQFPNYSSELNVNALLLGDSALYLCASSWDDGLAGRNEQFFGPGTRLTVL.

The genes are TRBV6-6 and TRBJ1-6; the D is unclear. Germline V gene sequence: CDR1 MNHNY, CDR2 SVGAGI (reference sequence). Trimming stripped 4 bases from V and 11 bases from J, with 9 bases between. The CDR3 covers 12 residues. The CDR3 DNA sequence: TGTGCCAGCAGTTCCGACTTGACACCCCTCCACTTT. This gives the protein CASSSDLTPLHF.

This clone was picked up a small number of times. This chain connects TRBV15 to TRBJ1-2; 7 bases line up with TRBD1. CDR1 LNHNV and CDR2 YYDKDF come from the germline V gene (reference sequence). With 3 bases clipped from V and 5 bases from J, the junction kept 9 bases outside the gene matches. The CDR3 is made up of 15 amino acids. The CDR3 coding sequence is TGTGCCACCAGCAGGACCCACAGGGGTGTGTATGGCTACACCTTC. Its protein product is CATSRTHRGVYGYTF.

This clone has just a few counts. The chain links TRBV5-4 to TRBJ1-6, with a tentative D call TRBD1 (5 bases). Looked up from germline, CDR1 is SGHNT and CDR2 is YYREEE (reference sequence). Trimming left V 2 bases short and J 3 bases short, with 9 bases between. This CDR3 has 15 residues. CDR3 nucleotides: TGTGCCAGCAGCTTATCAGGGAACTATAATTCACCCCTCCACTTT. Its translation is CASSLSGNYNSPLHF. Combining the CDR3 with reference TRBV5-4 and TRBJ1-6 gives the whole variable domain ETGVTQSPTHLIKTRGQQVTLRCSSQSGHNTVSWYQQALGQGPQFIFQYYREEENGRGNFPPRFSGLQFPNYSSELNVNALELDDSALYLCASSLSGNYNSPLHFGNGTRLTVT.